The text below deals with one T cell receptor beta chain. This sample was taken from a study of human T cells and chemical hapten exposure. Documented time point: patch test 2, 6 weeks after DPC sensitization. The treatment was: therapeutic diphenylcyclopropenone sensitization with weekly scalp DPC. CDR3 size: 14 residues. The trim removed 4 bases at V and 1 base at J, leaving 4 bases unmatched. Germline lookup yields CDR1 MNHNS and CDR2 SASEGT. TCRdb passed the RACE reads through MiXCR, listing each CDR3 protein once. Of around 360,000 distinct CDR3 sequences in the sample, roughly 6.3% were seen once.

The chain recombines TRBV6-1 with TRBJ2-7; 7 positions match TRBD1. The TCR was taken from a woman under 30 with alopecia areata. Some clones in this sample may be carry-over from other donors' samples. The sample here was whole blood, taken in connection with sensitization to the hapten diphenylcyclopropenone (DPC). CDR3 sequence: CASSALGQSYEQYF. The CDR3 DNA reads as TGTGCCAGCAGTGCCCTGGGACAGTCCTACGAGCAGTACTTC.